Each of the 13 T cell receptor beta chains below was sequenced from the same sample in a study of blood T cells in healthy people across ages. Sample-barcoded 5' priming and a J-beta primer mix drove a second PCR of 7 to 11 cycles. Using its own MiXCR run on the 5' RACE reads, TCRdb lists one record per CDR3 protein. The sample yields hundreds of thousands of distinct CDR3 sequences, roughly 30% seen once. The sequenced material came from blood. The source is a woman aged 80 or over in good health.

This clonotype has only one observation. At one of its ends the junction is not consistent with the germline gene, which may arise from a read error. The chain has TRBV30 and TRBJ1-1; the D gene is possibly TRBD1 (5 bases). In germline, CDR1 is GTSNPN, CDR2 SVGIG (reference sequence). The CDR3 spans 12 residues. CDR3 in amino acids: CVWSTGRGEAFF. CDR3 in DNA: TGTGTCTGGAGTACAGGAAGGGGTGAAGCTTTCTTT.

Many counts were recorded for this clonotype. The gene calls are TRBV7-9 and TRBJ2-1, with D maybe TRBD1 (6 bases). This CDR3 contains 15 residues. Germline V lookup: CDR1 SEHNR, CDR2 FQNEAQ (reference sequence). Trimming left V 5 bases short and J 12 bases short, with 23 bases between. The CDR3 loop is CASSPDVRTDLAQFF. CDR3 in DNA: TGTGCCAGCAGCCCGGACGTGAGGACAGACCTTGCGCAGTTCTTC.

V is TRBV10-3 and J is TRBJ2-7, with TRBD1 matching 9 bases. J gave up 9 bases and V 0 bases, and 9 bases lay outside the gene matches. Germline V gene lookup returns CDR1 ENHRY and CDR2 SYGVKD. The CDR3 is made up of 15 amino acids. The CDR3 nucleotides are TGTGCCATCAGTGAGTCACAGGGGGCGAATGATGGGCAGTACTTC. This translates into CAISESQGANDGQYF.

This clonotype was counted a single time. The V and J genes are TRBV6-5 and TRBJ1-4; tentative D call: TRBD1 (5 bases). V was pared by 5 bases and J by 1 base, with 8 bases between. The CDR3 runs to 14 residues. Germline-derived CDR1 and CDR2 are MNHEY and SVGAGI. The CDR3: CASSRDRTNEKLFF. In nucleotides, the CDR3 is TGTGCCAGCAGTAGAGACAGAACTAATGAAAAACTGTTTTTT.

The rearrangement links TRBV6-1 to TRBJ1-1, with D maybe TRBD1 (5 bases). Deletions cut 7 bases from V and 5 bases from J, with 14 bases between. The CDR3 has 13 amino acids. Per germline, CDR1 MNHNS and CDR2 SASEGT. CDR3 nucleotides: TGTGCCAGCATTTCTACGGGGGTGACTGAAGCTTTCTTT. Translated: CASISTGVTEAFF.

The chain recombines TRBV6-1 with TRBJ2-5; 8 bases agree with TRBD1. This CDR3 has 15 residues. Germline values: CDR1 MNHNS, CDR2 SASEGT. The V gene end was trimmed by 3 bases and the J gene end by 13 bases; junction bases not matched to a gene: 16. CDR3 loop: CASSDTGQAYFSWYF. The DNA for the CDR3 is TGTGCCAGCAGTGACACGGGACAGGCGTATTTTTCCTGGTACTTC.

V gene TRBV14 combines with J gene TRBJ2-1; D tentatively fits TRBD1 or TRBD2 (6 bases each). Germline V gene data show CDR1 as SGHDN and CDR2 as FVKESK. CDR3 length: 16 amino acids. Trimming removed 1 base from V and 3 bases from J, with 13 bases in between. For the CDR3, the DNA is TGTGCCAGCAGCCAAGTGGGGGGCTACTACTACAATGAGCAGTTCTTC. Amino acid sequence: CASSQVGGYYYNEQFF.

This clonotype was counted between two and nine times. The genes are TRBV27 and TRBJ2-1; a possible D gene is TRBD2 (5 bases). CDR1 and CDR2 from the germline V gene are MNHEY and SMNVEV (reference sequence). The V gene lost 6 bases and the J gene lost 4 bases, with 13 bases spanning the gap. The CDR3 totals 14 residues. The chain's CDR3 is CASSPPGFYNEQFF. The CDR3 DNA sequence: TGTGCCAGCAGCCCCCCGGGATTTTACAATGAGCAGTTCTTC.

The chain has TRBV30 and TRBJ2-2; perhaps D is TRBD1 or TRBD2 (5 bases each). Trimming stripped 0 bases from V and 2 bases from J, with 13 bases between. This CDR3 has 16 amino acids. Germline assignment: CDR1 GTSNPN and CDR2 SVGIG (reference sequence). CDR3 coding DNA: TGTGCCTGGAGTGTAAACCCGGGGCCAAACACCGGGGAGCTGTTTTTT. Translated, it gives CAWSVNPGPNTGELFF.

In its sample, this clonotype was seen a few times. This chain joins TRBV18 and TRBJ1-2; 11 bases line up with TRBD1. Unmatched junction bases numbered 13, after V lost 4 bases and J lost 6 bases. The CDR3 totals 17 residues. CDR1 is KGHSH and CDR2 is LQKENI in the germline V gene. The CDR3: CASSLDQGQGGRHGYTF. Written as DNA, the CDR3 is TGTGCCAGCTCACTTGATCAGGGACAGGGGGGAAGACATGGCTACACCTTC. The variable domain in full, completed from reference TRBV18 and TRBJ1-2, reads NAGVMQNPRHLVRRRGQEARLRCSPMKGHSHVYWYRQLPEEGLKFMVYLQKENIIDESGMPKERFSAEFPKEGPSILRIQQVVRGDSAAYFCASSLDQGQGGRHGYTFGSGTRLTVV.

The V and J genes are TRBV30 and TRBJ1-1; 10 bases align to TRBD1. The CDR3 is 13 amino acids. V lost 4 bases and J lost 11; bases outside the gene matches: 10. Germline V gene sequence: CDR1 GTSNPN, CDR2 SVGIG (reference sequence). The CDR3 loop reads CAWNLGQGSQAFF. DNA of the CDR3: TGTGCCTGGAACTTGGGACAGGGGAGTCAGGCTTTCTTT.

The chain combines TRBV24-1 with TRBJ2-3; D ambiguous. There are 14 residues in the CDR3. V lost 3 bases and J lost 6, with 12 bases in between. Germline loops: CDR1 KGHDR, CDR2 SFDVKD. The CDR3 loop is CATSDPGSPDTQYF. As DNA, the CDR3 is TGTGCCACCAGTGATCCTGGTAGTCCGGATACGCAGTATTTT.

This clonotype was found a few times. In DNA, the CDR3 is TGCAGCGTTGAAGAACTAGCGGGAGGCCACGAGGTCAACGAGCAGTACTTC. Translating gives CSVEELAGGHEVNEQYF. The rearrangement joins TRBV29-1 to TRBJ2-7, with TRBD2 identical over 12 bases. The junction had 11 bases not matched to a gene; V was cut back by 0 bases and J by 5 bases. The CDR3 has 17 amino acids. Germline CDR1 reads SQVTM; CDR2 reads ANQGSEA.